A selection of T cell receptor beta chains follows, all from one sample in a study of chemoradiotherapy in HPV16-positive cancers. TCRdb's copy holds only in-frame clones and misses some; the assay was immunoSEQ multiplex PCR. The sample holds thousands of clones; about 71% are singletons and the top ten take around 8.5%. Sampling was conducted from a patient who underwent chemoradiotherapy. These receptors were obtained from a human donor with HPV-associated anogenital cancer. The CDR3 runs from the conserved cysteine through the conserved F or W. The D gene is left open where the match is weak. Not all rows give a size; the values are once, few, many and, for expanded clones, a class.

J	size	D	length	V	DNA	CDR3
TRBJ2-7	NA	TRBD1	15	TRBV10-3	TGTGCCATCAGTGAAAACAGGGGTCCCCGTTACGAGCAGTACTTC	CAISENRGPRYEQYF
TRBJ1-5	NA	TRBD1	14	TRBV5-5	TGTGCCAGCAGGAGGGACAGGGTCAATCAGCCCCAGCATTTT	CASRRDRVNQPQHF
TRBJ1-1	NA	NA	18	TRBV2	TGTGCCAGCAGTGAAGCTGTTTATGATCGGGGGGGTAACACTGAAGCTTTCTTT	CASSEAVYDRGGNTEAFF
TRBJ2-5	NA	TRBD2	18	TRBV19	TGTGCCAGTAGTATGAGGCCGGGGGGGAGTTGGGGCCAAGAGACCCAGTACTTC	CASSMRPGGSWGQETQYF
TRBJ1-2	NA	TRBD1	13	TRBV7-9	TGTGCCAGCGGAACAGGGGGCGCGGATGGCTACACCTTC	CASGTGGADGYTF
TRBJ1-1	NA	NA	13	TRBV19	TGTGCCAGTAGCCTTATTGACAGGAGAGAAGCTTTCTTT	CASSLIDRREAFF
TRBJ1-2	NA	NA	11	TRBV10-3	TGTGCCATCAGTGACCCGTATGGCTACACCTTC	CAISDPYGYTF
TRBJ1-4	few	NA	15	TRBV14	TGTGCCAGCAGCCAAGATCTGAGGCCGGATGAAAAACTGTTTTTT	CASSQDLRPDEKLFF
TRBJ2-7	NA	TRBD1	15	TRBV11-3	TGTGCCAGCAGCTACGGGACAGGGGGTTCCTACGAGCAGTACTTC	CASSYGTGGSYEQYF
TRBJ2-2	few	NA	13	TRBV11-1	TGTGCCAGCAGCTTACCCGGCCCCGGGGAGCTGTTTTTT	CASSLPGPGELFF
TRBJ1-2	NA	NA	14	TRBV6-1	TGTGCCAGCAGAGATAGGACGGGGAACTATGGCTACACCTTC	CASRDRTGNYGYTF
TRBJ2-7	NA	TRBD1	15	TRBV15	TGTGCCACCAGCAGGGAGGACAGGGTGCCGTACGAGCAGTACTTC	CATSREDRVPYEQYF
TRBJ2-1	NA	TRBD1	18	TRBV11-2	TGTGCCAGCAGCTTAGGGGGACCCGGGACAGGGTACTACAATGAGCAGTTCTTC	CASSLGGPGTGYYNEQFF
TRBJ1-2	NA	NA	14	TRBV30	TGTGCCTTATCACCGACGGACTGGGACTATGGCTACACCTTC	CALSPTDWDYGYTF
TRBJ1-2	NA	NA	12	TRBV30	TGTGCCAGAGGACAGACTAACTATGGCTACACCTTC	CARGQTNYGYTF
TRBJ1-1	NA	NA	13	TRBV10-3	TGTGCCATCAGTGGTACGGCCGGCACTGAAGCTTTCTTT	CAISGTAGTEAFF
TRBJ1-4	few	TRBD1	14	TRBV30	TGTGCCTGGAGTGGGGACAGGCGGGCCGAAAAACTGTTTTTT	CAWSGDRRAEKLFF
TRBJ1-5	NA	TRBD1	18	TRBV10-1	TGCGCCAGCAGTGAGCCTAGACCGTCGGGGACAGGCAATCAGCCCCAGCATTTT	CASSEPRPSGTGNQPQHF
TRBJ2-7	once	TRBD1	15	TRBV6-5	TGTGCCAGCAGTTACGCTTACAGGGGATTCCACGAGCAGTACTTC	CASSYAYRGFHEQYF
TRBJ2-5	NA	NA	15	TRBV25-1	TGTGCCAGCAGTGAATATCGTCAGCCGCGGGAGACCCAGTACTTC	CASSEYRQPRETQYF
TRBJ1-1	once	TRBD1	13	TRBV6-5	TGTGCCAGCAGTTACAACAGACAGGGCCGGGCTTTCTTT	CASSYNRQGRAFF
TRBJ1-2	few	NA	11	TRBV20-1	TGCAGTGCTAAAATTGAGTATGGCTACACCTTC	CSAKIEYGYTF
TRBJ2-7	NA	NA	14	TRBV5-1	TGCGCCAGCAGCAGTCCACAGGGTACCTACGAGCAGTACTTC	CASSSPQGTYEQYF
TRBJ2-7	NA	NA	14	TRBV10-2	TGCGCCAGCAGCCCCCCCGTGAGCTCCTACGAGCAGTACTTC	CASSPPVSSYEQYF
TRBJ2-2	NA	NA	14	TRBV5-1	TGCGCCAGCAGTAGGGGGGCTAACACCGGGGAGCTGTTTTTT	CASSRGANTGELFF
TRBJ2-2	NA	NA	15	TRBV5-6	TGTGCCAGCAGCGAGCAAGGTAGAAACACCGGGGAGCTGTTTTTT	CASSEQGRNTGELFF
TRBJ1-1	NA	NA	14	TRBV4-1	TGCGCCAGCAGCCTATCTCAGGGGAACACTGAAGCTTTCTTT	CASSLSQGNTEAFF
TRBJ2-1	NA	NA	11	TRBV11-3	TGTGCCAGCAGCTCAGTTGATGAGCAGTTCTTC	CASSSVDEQFF
TRBJ2-7	NA	NA	16	TRBV9	TGTGCCAGCAGCGTGAGTGATGGGGGTAGTTCCTACGAGCAGTACTTC	CASSVSDGGSSYEQYF
TRBJ1-2	NA	TRBD1	14	TRBV6-5	TGTGCCAGCAGGCCACCGGGACAGGGGGGTTCCTACACCTTC	CASRPPGQGGSYTF
TRBJ1-1	NA	TRBD1	15	TRBV5-1	TGCGCCAGCAGCAAAAGGACAGGGCCGAACACTGAAGCTTTCTTT	CASSKRTGPNTEAFF
TRBJ1-1	NA	NA	17	TRBV4-1	TGCGCCAGCAGCCAAATCAGGGTGAGAGGTGGCCTCACTGAAGCTTTCTTT	CASSQIRVRGGLTEAFF
TRBJ1-5	few	NA	13	TRBV7-2	TGTGCCAGCAGCTTGAGGGCCAATCAGCCCCAGCATTTT	CASSLRANQPQHF
TRBJ2-1	NA	TRBD2	13	TRBV11-3	TGTGCCAGCAGCCGAGGGACTAGCAATGAGCAGTTCTTC	CASSRGTSNEQFF
TRBJ1-2	NA	TRBD1	15	TRBV6-1	TGTGCCAGCAGTGAAGCGGGGACAGGGGCCAATGGCTACACCTTC	CASSEAGTGANGYTF
TRBJ2-1	NA	NA	12	TRBV11-2	TGTGCCAGCAGCTTACCCTACAATGAGCAGTTCTTC	CASSLPYNEQFF
TRBJ1-5	NA	TRBD1	12	TRBV10-3	TGTGCCATGAGGGGGCAGCAATCAGCCCCAGCATTT	CAMRGQQSAPAF
TRBJ1-1	NA	NA	13	TRBV6-1	TGTGCCAGCACTCCAGACAGTTACACTGAAGCTTTCTTT	CASTPDSYTEAFF
TRBJ1-3	few	NA	14	TRBV18	TGTGCCAGCTCACCAGTCTCCTCTGGAAACACCATATATTTT	CASSPVSSGNTIYF
TRBJ2-3	NA	TRBD1	16	TRBV28	TGTGCCAGCAGTTTCATCCGGGACAGTCCAACAGATACGCAGTATTTT	CASSFIRDSPTDTQYF
TRBJ1-4	few	TRBD1	14	TRBV2	TGTGCCAGCAGGGCCGACAGGGGGAGGGAAAAACTGTTTTTT	CASRADRGREKLFF
TRBJ1-1	NA	NA	14	TRBV5-5	TGTGCCAGCAGCTTGCAGCGGATGAACACTGAAGCTTTCTTT	CASSLQRMNTEAFF
TRBJ1-1	NA	NA	15	TRBV6-5	TGTGCCAGCAGTTATACAGGGTCAATCCGAACTGAAGCTTTCTTT	CASSYTGSIRTEAFF
TRBJ1-6	NA	NA	14	TRBV12-5	TGTGCTAGTGGGCTTTCCTCCTATAATTCACCCCTCCACTTT	CASGLSSYNSPLHF
TRBJ2-5	NA	TRBD1	13	TRBV7-9	TGTGCCAGCAGCGTGACAGGGCGGGAGACCCAGTACTTC	CASSVTGRETQYF
TRBJ2-7	few	NA	13	TRBV12-5	TGTGCTAGTGGTAAGGACACCCCGAGGGAGCAGTACTTC	CASGKDTPREQYF
TRBJ1-1	NA	NA	14	TRBV7-9	TGTGCCAGCAGCCCCCGGGCGCAGAACACTGAAGCTTTCTTT	CASSPRAQNTEAFF
TRBJ2-7	NA	NA	14	TRBV7-9	TGTGCCAGCAGCTTAGTATTGGGGTTCCACGAGCAGTACTTC	CASSLVLGFHEQYF
TRBJ1-2	NA	TRBD1	17	TRBV30	TGTGCCTGGAGTGCCCTAGGGACAGGGGACCTCTACTATGGCTACACCTTC	CAWSALGTGDLYYGYTF
TRBJ2-6	NA	TRBD1	17	TRBV5-5	TGTGCCAGCAGCGACTACAGGGGGAGGACTGGGGCCAACGTCCTGACTTTC	CASSDYRGRTGANVLTF
TRBJ1-2	NA	NA	12	TRBV2	TGTGCCAGCAGTGAAGGAGCCTGGGGCTACACCTTC	CASSEGAWGYTF
TRBJ2-2	NA	TRBD1	14	TRBV10-3	TGTGCCATCAGGGGGGACAGGGGAATCGGGGAGCTGTTTTTT	CAIRGDRGIGELFF
TRBJ2-7	NA	NA	14	TRBV5-1	TGCGCCAGCAGTGGGGGACCAGGGTCCTACGAGCAGTACTTC	CASSGGPGSYEQYF
TRBJ2-1	NA	NA	14	TRBV7-2	TGTGCCAGCAGCAACCGGGACCAGTACCTTGAGCAGTTCTTC	CASSNRDQYLEQFF
TRBJ2-4	NA	NA	15	TRBV18	TGTGCCAGCTCACCCGACCCCGGGGCTAAAAACATTCAGTACTTC	CASSPDPGAKNIQYF
TRBJ2-7	NA	NA	13	TRBV29-1	TGCAGCGTTGGTACAGGGGGGGTCTACGAGCAGTACTTC	CSVGTGGVYEQYF
TRBJ1-2	once	TRBD1	18	TRBV4-3	TGCGCCAGCAGCCCTCCTGGGACAGGGTGCCCTGCTAACTATGGCTACACCTTC	CASSPPGTGCPANYGYTF
TRBJ2-1	NA	NA	15	TRBV27	TGTGCCAGCAGTCCACTTGCCGGAGCAGCCCATGAGCAGTTCTTC	CASSPLAGAAHEQFF
TRBJ1-6	NA	TRBD1	16	TRBV11-2	TGTGCCAGCAGCCCAGCGGGACAGGGCCGAAATTCACCCCTCCACTTT	CASSPAGQGRNSPLHF
TRBJ1-5	NA	NA	15	TRBV6-5	TGTGCCAGCAGCCCTTATCCAGGGGACAATCAGCCCCAGCATTTT	CASSPYPGDNQPQHF